One and the same sample provided the 8 T cell receptor beta chains below, sequenced in a study of cytomegalovirus exposure and HLA in healthy donors. 13 Jbeta primers and 60 Vbeta primers were used for the PCR. Assay used: immunoSEQ multiplex PCR; TCRdb lists only in-frame clones, some missing. This repertoire includes around 150,000 clones. Sequenced input: PBMCs. The receptors derive from a woman aged 55-70 years in good health and CMV-seronegative.

J is TRBJ1-2 and V is TRBV7-2; no reliable D call. Germline CDR1 is SGHTA and CDR2 is FQGNSA. The length of the CDR3 is 13 residues. With 3 bases removed from V and 2 bases from J, the gap between germline ends came to 7 bases. The CDR3 coding sequence is TGTGCCAGCAGCTTCTCCGGGAACTATGGCTACACCTTC. It encodes CASSFSGNYGYTF.

This chain uses TRBV4-3 with TRBJ1-5; D is unresolved. Trimming stripped 0 bases from V and 9 bases from J, with 15 bases between. CDR1 and CDR2 from the germline V gene are LGHNA and YSLEER. CDR3 length: 15 amino acids. The chain's CDR3 is CASSQDRGVGRPQHF. The CDR3 DNA is TGCGCCAGCAGCCAAGATCGGGGAGTCGGGCGGCCCCAGCATTTT.

The chain has TRBV29-1 and TRBJ1-2; D not resolved. CDR1 is SQVTM, CDR2 ANQGSEA, per germline. The CDR3 spans 11 residues. The V end lost 3 bases, the J end lost 7 bases, and 9 bases lay between the germline ends. The CDR3 nucleotides read TGCAGCGTTGATATTCGGGGTGGCTACACCTTC. Residues: CSVDIRGGYTF.

The rearrangement joins TRBV7-2 to TRBJ1-1; D uncertain. V shed 1 base and J shed 4 bases, with 4 bases lying between them. The germline gives CDR1 SGHTA, CDR2 FQGNSA. The length of the CDR3 is 12 residues. The CDR3 sequence: CASSLDTTEAFF. The CDR3 coding sequence is TGTGCCAGCAGCTTAGACACCACTGAAGCTTTCTTT.

The chain carries TRBV5-1 and TRBJ2-5, with TRBD2 matching over 10 bases. The CDR3 covers 14 residues. Germline V lookup: CDR1 SGHRS, CDR2 YFSETQ. Trimming cost V 1 base and J 3 bases; bases outside gene matches: 0. The CDR3, as DNA: TGCGCCAGCAGCTTGACTAGCGGGAAAGAGACCCAGTACTTC. Protein sequence: CASSLTSGKETQYF.

The chain combines TRBV5-6 with TRBJ2-1; tentatively, D is TRBD1 (5 bases). The germline V gene encodes CDR1 SGHDT and CDR2 YYEEEE. This CDR3 is 14 amino acids long. V lost 2 bases and J lost 5, with 11 bases in between. CDR3 sequence reads: CASSFFEQDNEQFF. As DNA, the CDR3 is TGTGCCAGCAGCTTTTTCGAACAGGACAATGAGCAGTTCTTC.

This chain links TRBV5-4 with TRBJ1-2, with a possible D match to TRBD1 (5 bases). This CDR3 has 10 residues. V lost 9 bases to trimming and J lost 13 bases, with 16 bases between them. In germline, CDR1 is SGHNT, CDR2 YYREEE (reference sequence). As DNA, the CDR3 is TGTGCCACCCAGGGAGGTATATCCACCTTC. Amino acid sequence: CATQGGISTF.

The gene calls are TRBV5-1 and TRBJ1-1; D remains unclear. The V gene's germline CDR1 is SGHRS and CDR2 YFSETQ. V was cut by 0 bases and J by 5 bases, with 8 bases left in between. This CDR3 has 13 residues. As DNA, the CDR3 is TGCGCCAGCAGCTTGGAAGGGAGGACTGAAGCTTTCTTT. Its translation: CASSLEGRTEAFF.